This T cell receptor (beta chain) was documented in a study of blood T cell repertoires in COVID-19. For the study at large: The origin of the acute and convalescent COVID-19 samples was the United States, Italy and Spain. The cDNA or gDNA used as material had been derived from T cells, B-cell-depleted T cells, or PBMCs.

The CDR3 spans 16 residues. The germline V and J ends were trimmed by 2 bases and 1 base, with 15 bases remaining between them. Looked up from germline, CDR1 is SGHRS and CDR2 is YFSETQ. This table comes from immunoSEQ multiplex PCR, and its TCRdb copy is limited to in-frame clones, with some not included. The data show over 100,000 clones, around 80% seen once. Sequencing used peripheral blood. The TCR was taken from a woman in her fifties or sixties with acute or convalescent COVID-19. The genes are TRBV5-1 and TRBJ1-1, with D maybe TRBD1 (5 bases). The CDR3 DNA sequence: TGCGCCAGCAGCTTTATCCCGGGACTTCCGAACACTGAAGCTTTCTTT. It is translated as CASSFIPGLPNTEAFF.